This T cell receptor (beta chain) was recovered during a study of blood T cell repertoires in COVID-19. Study information: Whether acute or convalescent, the COVID-19 samples came from the United States, Italy and Spain. In each case, the material was cDNA or gDNA derived from T cells, B-cell-depleted T cells, or PBMCs.

Authors' methods: The assay estimated nucleated cells by amplifying reference gene primers. Only in-frame clones appear in the TCRdb table, and some are missing; sequencing was by immunoSEQ multiplex PCR. V, J and clone size reflect that table, while D and trimming were determined from the DNA. The data hold about 260,000 clones, with approximately 90% observed a single time. CDR3 length: 14 amino acids. V was pared by 2 bases and J by 6 bases, with 13 bases between. Germline V gene data show CDR1 as MNHEY and CDR2 as SVGEGT. This clonotype was sampled from a woman in her thirties or forties with acute or convalescent COVID-19. The sequencing input was peripheral blood. V usage is TRBV6-2 or TRBV6-3 and J usage is TRBJ1-1; D is unresolved. The CDR3, as DNA: TGTGCCAGCAGTTACACTGAGGTTTTGGCTGAAGCTTTCTTT. The encoded protein is CASSYTEVLAEAFF.